The clone carrying this TCR beta chain is classed as medium-sized (0.01 to 0.1%). CDR1 is MDHEN and CDR2 is SYDVKM in the germline V gene. The CDR3 totals 15 residues. The V end lost 6 bases, the J end lost 4 bases, and 16 bases lay between the germline ends. The sample belongs to a study of OX40 agonist ivuxolimab in advanced cancers. Clones were read by immunoSEQ multiplex PCR, and TCRdb kept only the in-frame ones, dropping some. The data hold roughly 66,000 clones, with under 85% observed a single time. The starting material was CD4+ or CD8+ T cells sorted from blood, obtained in a trial of the OX40 agonist ivuxolimab. J is TRBJ1-5 and V is TRBV28; no firm D call. The clonotype was recovered from an adult with an advanced solid tumor such as melanoma, head and neck, liver or kidney cancer. The CDR3 DNA sequence: TGTGCCAGCAGCTTGTCCCCAGGACGAAATCAGCCCCAGCATTTT. It encodes CASSLSPGRNQPQHF.